This TCR beta chain was captured by sequencing in a study of blood T cell repertoires in COVID-19 (dated by TCRdb to 2020 to 2022). Broadly, across the study: Samples covering the acute and convalescent phases of COVID-19 were provided by collaborators in the United States, Italy and Spain. The dataset comprised deeply sampled blood TCRbeta repertoires from subjects exposed to, actively infected with, or recovered from COVID-19. The sample metadata nearly always contained a de-identified subject ID, COVID-19 status, age in years and sex. The repertoires were released in a freely available public database intended as a resource for research on the immune response to SARS-CoV-2. The prospective study material was composed of cDNA or gDNA derived from T cells, B-cell-depleted T cells, or PBMCs. Where available, HLA class I and class II types were obtained from metadata supplied by the sample provider rather than from assay-based typing. The samples were drawn from the first 160 participants of the ongoing ImmuneRACE study and from some 1,300 subjects provided by 6 global collaborators. General study outcomes and caveats: The amount of clinical and demographic metadata varied by source and participant and was provided uncurated.

Sequences SGHRS (CDR1) and YFSETQ (CDR2) are obtained from the germline V gene. V and J are truncated by 2 bases and 0 bases respectively, leaving an intervening sequence of 8 bases. The CDR3 holds 14 amino acids from the cysteine to the phenylalanine. Solely the CDR3 DNA is kept, with 42 bases framed from the first base. The collaborating institutions used their own protocols to collect whole blood in K2EDTA tubes. For TCRbeta analysis, collaborators shipped samples in one of three forms: frozen whole blood, isolated PBMCs, or DNA extracted from either of those sample types. Concerning this clone: Its target antigen remains unknown. Base-call qualities are not available, and no considerably larger clone is one nucleotide away.

TCRbeta CDR3 regions were amplified from genomic DNA using the immunoSEQ Assay, a bias-controlled multiplex PCR. On the study's bioinformatics: The number of nucleated cells in each sample was estimated by amplification of reference gene primers within the assay. Sequence reads were collapsed and filtered to measure the absolute abundance of every unique TCRbeta CDR3 rearrangement. For each sample, productive Simpson clonality was calculated as the square root of Simpson's diversity index over productive rearrangements. The immuneACCESS repertoire file appears here via TCRdb, limited to in-frame rearrangements. These files lack a portion of the clones; in checked studies, under half of the deficit traces to unresolved V genes, and the cause of the others is not known. V and J calls and clone size are copied from that table; D and trimming were computed from the DNA. The sample data list 13,000 or so clones, and 83% of these were observed just once. The ten top clones hold about 18% of the sample.

The receptor chain draws on TRBV5-1 and TRBJ1-1, with the D segment identity uncertain. Material for sequencing was peripheral blood. This TCR was sampled from a man aged 40-49 years with active or convalescent COVID-19. The CDR3 protein is CASSFDGMNTEAFF. The bases read TGCGCCAGCAGCTTTGACGGGATGAACACTGAAGCTTTCTTT.